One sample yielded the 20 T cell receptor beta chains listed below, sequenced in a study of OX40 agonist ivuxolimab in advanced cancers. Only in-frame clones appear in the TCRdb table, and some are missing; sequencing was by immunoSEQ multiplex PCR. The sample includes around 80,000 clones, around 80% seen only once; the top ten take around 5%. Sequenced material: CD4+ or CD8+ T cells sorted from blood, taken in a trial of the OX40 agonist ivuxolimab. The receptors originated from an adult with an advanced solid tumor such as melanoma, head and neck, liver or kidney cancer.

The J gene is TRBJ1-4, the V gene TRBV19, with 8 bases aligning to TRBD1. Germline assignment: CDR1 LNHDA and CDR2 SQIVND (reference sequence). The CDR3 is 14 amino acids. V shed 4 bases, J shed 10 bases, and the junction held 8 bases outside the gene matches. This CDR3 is CASSKDRGGGKLFF. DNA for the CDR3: TGTGCCAGTAGTAAAGACAGGGGCGGAGGAAAACTGTTTTTT.

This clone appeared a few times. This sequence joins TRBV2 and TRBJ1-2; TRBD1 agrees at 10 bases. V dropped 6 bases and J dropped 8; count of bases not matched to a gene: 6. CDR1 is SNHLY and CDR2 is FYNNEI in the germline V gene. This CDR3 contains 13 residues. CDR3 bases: TGTGCCAGCAGCTCGACAGGGGGCCCGGGCTACACCTTC. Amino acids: CASSSTGGPGYTF.

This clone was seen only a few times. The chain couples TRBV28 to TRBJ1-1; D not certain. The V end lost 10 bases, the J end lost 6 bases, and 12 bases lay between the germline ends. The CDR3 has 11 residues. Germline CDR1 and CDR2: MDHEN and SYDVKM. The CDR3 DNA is TGTGCCACATACTGGGAGGCTGAAGCTTTCTTT. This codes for CATYWEAEAFF.

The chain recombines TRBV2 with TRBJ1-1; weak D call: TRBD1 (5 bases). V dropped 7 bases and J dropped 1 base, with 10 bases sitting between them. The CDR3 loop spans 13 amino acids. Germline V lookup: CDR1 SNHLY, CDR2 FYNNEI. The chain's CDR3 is CASKDNRNTEAFF. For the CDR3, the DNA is TGTGCCAGCAAGGACAACAGGAACACTGAAGCTTTCTTT. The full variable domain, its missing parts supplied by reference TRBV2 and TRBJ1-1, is EPEVTQTPSHQVTQMGQEVILRCVPISNHLYFYWYRQILGQKVEFLVSFYNNEISEKSEIFDDQFSVERPDGSNFTLKIRSTKLEDSAMYFCASKDNRNTEAFFGQGTRLTVV.

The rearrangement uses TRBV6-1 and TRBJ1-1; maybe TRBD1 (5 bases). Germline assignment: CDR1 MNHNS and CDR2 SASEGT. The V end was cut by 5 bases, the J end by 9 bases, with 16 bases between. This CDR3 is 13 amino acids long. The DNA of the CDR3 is TGTGCCAGCAGTTCTCCGGGACCGAAGAAAGCTTTCTTT. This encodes CASSSPGPKKAFF.

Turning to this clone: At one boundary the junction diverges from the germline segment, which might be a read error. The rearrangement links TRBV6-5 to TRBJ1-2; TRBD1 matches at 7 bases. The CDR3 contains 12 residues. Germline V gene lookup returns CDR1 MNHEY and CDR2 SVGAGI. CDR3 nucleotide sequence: TGTGCCAGCAGGACCCAGAACAGGGGTGCAATTTTC. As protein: CASRTQNRGAIF.

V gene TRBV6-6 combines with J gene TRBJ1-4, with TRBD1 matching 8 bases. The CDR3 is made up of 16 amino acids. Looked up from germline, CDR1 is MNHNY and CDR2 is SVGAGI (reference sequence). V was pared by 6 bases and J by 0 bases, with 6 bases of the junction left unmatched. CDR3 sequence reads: CASSDRGHSTNEKLFF. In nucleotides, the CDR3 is TGTGCCAGCAGCGACAGGGGTCACTCAACTAATGAAAAACTGTTTTTT.

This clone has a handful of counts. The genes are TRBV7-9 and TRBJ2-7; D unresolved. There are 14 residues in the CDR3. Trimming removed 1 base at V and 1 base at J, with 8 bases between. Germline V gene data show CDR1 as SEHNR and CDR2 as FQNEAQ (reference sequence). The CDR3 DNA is TGTGCCAGCAGCTTAGTGGCATCGTCCTACGAGCAGTACTTC. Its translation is CASSLVASSYEQYF.

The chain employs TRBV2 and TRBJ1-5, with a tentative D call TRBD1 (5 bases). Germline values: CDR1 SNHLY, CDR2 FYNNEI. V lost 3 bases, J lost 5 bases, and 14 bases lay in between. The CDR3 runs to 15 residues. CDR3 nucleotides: TGTGCCAGCAGTGACGATTCTGGAGGGGATCAGCCCCAGCATTTT. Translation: CASSDDSGGDQPQHF.

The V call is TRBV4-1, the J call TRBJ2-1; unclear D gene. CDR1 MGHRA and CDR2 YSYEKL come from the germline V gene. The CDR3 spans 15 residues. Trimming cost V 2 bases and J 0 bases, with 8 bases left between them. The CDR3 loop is CASSQSSSSYNEQFF. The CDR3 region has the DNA TGCGCCAGCAGCCAAAGCAGCAGCTCCTACAATGAGCAGTTCTTC.

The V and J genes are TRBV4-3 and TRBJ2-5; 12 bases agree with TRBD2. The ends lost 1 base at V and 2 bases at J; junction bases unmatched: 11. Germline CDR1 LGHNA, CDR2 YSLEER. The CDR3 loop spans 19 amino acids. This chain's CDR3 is CASSQVYGLAGWGQETQYF. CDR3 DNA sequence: TGCGCCAGCAGCCAAGTATACGGACTAGCGGGATGGGGGCAAGAGACCCAGTACTTC.

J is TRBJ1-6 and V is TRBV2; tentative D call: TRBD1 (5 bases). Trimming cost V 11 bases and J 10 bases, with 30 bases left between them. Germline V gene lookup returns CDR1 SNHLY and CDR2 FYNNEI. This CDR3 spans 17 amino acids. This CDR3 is CAVYGGKLLTTGSPLHF. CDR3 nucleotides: TGTGCCGTCTACGGGGGTAAACTCCTTACCACTGGCTCACCCCTCCACTTT.

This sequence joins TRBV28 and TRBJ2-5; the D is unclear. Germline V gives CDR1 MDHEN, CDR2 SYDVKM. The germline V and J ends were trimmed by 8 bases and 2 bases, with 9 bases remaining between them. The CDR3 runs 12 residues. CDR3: CASCTQQETQYF. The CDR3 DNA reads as TGTGCCAGCTGTACACAACAAGAGACCCAGTACTTC.

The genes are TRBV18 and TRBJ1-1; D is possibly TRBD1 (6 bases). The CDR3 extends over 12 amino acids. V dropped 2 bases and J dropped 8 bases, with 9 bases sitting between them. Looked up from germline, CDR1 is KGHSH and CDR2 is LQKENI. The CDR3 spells CASSPNDREAFF. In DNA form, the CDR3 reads TGTGCCAGCTCACCAAACGACAGGGAAGCTTTCTTT.

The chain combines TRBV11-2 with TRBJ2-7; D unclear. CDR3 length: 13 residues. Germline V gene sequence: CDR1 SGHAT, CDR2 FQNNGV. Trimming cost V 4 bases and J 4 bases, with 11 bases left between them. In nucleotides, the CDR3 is TGTGCCAGCAGCTCGACTTACGGGTACGAGCAGTACTTC. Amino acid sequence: CASSSTYGYEQYF.

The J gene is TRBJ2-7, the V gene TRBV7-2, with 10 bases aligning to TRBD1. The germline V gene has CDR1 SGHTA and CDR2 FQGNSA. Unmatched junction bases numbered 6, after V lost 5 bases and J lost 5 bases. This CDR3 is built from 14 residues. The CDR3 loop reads CASSPTGGVDEQYF. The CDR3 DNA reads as TGTGCCAGCAGCCCGACAGGGGGCGTAGACGAGCAGTACTTC. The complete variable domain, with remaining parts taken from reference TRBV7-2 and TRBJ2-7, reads GAGVSQSPSNKVTEKGKDVELRCDPISGHTALYWYRQSLGQGLEFLIYFQGNSAPDKSGLPSDRFSAERTGGSVSTLTIQRTQQEDSAVYLCASSPTGGVDEQYFGPGTRLTVT.

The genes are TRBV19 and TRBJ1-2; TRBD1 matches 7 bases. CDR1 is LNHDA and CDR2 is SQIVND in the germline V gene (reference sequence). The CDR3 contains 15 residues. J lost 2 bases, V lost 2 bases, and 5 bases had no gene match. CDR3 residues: CASSITGTVNYGYTF. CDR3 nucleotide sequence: TGTGCCAGTAGTATAACCGGGACAGTGAACTATGGCTACACCTTC.

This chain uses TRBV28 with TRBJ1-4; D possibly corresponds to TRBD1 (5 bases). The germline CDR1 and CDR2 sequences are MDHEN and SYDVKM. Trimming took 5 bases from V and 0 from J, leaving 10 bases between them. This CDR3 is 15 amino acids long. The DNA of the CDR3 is TGTGCCAGCAGTAGGGGACGGGCAACTAATGAAAAACTGTTTTTT. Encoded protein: CASSRGRATNEKLFF.

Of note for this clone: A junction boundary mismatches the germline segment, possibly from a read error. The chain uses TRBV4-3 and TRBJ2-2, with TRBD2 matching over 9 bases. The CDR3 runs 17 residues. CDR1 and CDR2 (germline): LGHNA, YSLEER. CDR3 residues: CVSSQQAGGHYTGELFF. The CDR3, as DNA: TGCGTCAGCAGCCAGCAAGCGGGGGGTCACTACACCGGGGAGCTGTTTTTT.

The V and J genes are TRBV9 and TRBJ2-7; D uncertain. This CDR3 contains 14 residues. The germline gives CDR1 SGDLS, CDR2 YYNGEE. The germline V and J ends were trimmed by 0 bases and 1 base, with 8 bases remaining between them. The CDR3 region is CASSVAPDSYEQYF. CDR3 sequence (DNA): TGTGCCAGCAGCGTAGCGCCAGATTCCTACGAGCAGTACTTC. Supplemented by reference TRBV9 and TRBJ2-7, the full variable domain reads DSGVTQTPKHLITATGQRVTLRCSPRSGDLSVYWYQQSLDQGLQFLIQYYNGEERAKGNILERFSAQQFPDLHSELNLSSLELGDSALYFCASSVAPDSYEQYFGPGTRLTVT.